This TCR beta chain was recovered during a study of blood T cell repertoires in COVID-19. Study information: PBMCs, B-cell-depleted T cells, or T cells were the source of the cDNA or gDNA that made up the material.

The CDR3 sequence is 15 residues long. Trimming cost V 5 bases and J 4 bases; bases outside gene matches: 9. Germline V gene sequence: CDR1 MDHEN, CDR2 SYDVKM. This clone has just a few counts. TCRdb's table, derived via immunoSEQ multiplex PCR, lists solely in-frame clones and lacks some. The sample records around 60,000 clones, around 89% being singletons. Sample: peripheral blood. V usage is TRBV28 and J usage is TRBJ2-7; TRBD1 matches 9 bases. This TCR was sampled from a man in his sixties with active COVID-19. The CDR3 nucleotides read TGTGCCAGCAGTCCGAGGACAGGGGCTCTGTACGAGCAGTACTTC. Translated, it gives CASSPRTGALYEQYF.